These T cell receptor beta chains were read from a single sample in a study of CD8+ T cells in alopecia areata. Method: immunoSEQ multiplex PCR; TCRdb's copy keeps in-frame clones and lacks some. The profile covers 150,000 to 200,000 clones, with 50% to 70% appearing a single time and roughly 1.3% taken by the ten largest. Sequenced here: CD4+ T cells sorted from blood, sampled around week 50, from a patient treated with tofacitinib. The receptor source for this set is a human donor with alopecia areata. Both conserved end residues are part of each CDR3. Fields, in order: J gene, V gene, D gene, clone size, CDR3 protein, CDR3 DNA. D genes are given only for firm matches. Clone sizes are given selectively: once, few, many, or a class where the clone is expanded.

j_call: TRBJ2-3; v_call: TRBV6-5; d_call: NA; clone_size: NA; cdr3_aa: CASSYSSAPGTDTQYF; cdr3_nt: TGTGCCAGCAGTTACTCGTCAGCCCCCGGCACAGATACGCAGTATTTT
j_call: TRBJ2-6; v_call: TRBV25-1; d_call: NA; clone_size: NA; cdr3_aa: CASSSPSHSGANVLTF; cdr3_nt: TGTGCCAGCAGTTCCCCCTCCCACTCTGGGGCCAACGTCCTGACTTTC
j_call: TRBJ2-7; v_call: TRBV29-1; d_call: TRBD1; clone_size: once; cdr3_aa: CSVGDRVSYEQYF; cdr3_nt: TGCAGCGTTGGTGACAGGGTTTCCTACGAGCAGTACTTC
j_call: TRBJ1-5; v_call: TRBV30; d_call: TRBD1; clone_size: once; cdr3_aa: CAWSSQGDQPQHF; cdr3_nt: TGTGCCTGGAGTAGTCAGGGGGATCAGCCCCAGCATTTT
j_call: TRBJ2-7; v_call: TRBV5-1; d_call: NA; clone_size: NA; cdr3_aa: CASSFGQSYEQYF; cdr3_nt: TGCGCCAGCAGCTTTGGACAGAGCTACGAGCAGTACTTC
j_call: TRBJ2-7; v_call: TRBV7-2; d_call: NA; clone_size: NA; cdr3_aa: CASRKRLALGAEQYF; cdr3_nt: TGTGCCAGCAGAAAAAGGCTGGCTCTCGGGGCCGAGCAGTACTTC
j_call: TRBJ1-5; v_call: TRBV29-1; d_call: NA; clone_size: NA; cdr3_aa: CSALQGRDQPQHF; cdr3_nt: TGCAGCGCCCTACAGGGTAGGGATCAGCCCCAGCATTTT
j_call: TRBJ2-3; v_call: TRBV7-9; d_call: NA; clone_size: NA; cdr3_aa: CASSLVDTQYF; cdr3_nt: TGTGCCAGCAGCTTAGTAGATACGCAGTATTTT
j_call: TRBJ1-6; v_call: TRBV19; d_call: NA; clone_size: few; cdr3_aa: CASSNRTNNSPLHF; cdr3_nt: TGTGCCAGTAGTAACCGGACGAATAATTCACCCCTCCACTTT
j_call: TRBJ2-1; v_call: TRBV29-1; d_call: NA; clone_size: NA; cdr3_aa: CSVEGSSYNEQFF; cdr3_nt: TGCAGCGTCGAGGGTAGCAGCTACAATGAGCAGTTCTTC
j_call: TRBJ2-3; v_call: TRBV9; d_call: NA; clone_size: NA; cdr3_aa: CASSVVRGAGTDTQYF; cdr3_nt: TGTGCCAGCAGCGTAGTCCGGGGGGCTGGCACAGATACGCAGTATTTT
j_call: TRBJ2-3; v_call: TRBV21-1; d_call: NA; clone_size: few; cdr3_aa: CASSKDPGNVDTQYF; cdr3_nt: TGTGCCAGCAGCAAAGACCCAGGGAACGTAGATACGCAGTATTTT
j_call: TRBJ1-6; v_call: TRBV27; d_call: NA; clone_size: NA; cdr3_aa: CASTPGRSDNNSPLHF; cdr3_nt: TGTGCCAGCACTCCGGGACGTTCGGATAATAATTCACCCCTCCACTTT
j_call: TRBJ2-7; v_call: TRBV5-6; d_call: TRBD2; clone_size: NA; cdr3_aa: CASSHSGTSYEQYF; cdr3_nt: TGTGCCAGCAGCCATTCCGGGACTAGTTACGAGCAGTACTTC
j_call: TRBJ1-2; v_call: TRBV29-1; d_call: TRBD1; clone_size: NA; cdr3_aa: CSVEVPGQGYGYTF; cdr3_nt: TGCAGCGTTGAAGTACCGGGACAGGGATATGGCTACACCTTC
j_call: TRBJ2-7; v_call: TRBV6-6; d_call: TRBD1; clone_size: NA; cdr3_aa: CASSWTGGSSYEQYF; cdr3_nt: TGTGCCAGCAGTTGGACAGGGGGCAGCTCCTACGAGCAGTACTTC
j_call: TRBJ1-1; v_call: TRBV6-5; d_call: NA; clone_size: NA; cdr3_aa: CASRTDTEAFF; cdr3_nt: TGTGCCAGCAGAACGGACACTGAAGCTTTCTTT
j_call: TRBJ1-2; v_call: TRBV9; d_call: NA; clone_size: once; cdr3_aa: CASSERQSSNYGYTF; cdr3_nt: TGTGCCAGCAGCGAACGACAGAGTAGTAACTATGGCTACACCTTC
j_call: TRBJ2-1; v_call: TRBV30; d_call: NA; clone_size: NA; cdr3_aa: CAWSVRGGLGNEQFF; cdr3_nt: TGTGCCTGGAGTGTCCGCGGGGGCCTAGGGAATGAGCAGTTCTTC
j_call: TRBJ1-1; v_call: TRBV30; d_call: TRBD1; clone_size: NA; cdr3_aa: CAFSDRDTEAFF; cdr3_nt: TGTGCCTTCTCGGACAGGGACACTGAAGCTTTCTTT
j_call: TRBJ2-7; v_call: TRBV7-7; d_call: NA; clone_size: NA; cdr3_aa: CASSLGGAYSYEQYF; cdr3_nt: TGTGCCAGCAGCTTAGGGGGGGCCTATTCCTACGAGCAGTACTTC
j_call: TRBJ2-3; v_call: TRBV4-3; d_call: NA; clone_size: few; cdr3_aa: CASSLSSAASTDTQYF; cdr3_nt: TGCGCCAGCAGCCTGTCTAGCGCAGCTAGCACAGATACGCAGTATTTT
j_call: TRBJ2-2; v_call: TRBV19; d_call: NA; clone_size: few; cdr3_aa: CASRDQGRTGELFF; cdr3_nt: TGTGCCTCGAGGGATCAGGGTCGCACCGGGGAGCTGTTTTTT
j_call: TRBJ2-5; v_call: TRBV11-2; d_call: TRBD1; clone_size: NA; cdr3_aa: CASSLQGTVRETQYF; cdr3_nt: TGTGCCAGCAGCTTACAAGGGACAGTTCGAGAGACCCAGTACTTC
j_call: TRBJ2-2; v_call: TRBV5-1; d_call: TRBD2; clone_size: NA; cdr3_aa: CASSLGTSGDTGELFF; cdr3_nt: TGCGCCAGCAGCCTCGGGACTAGCGGTGACACCGGGGAGCTGTTTTTT
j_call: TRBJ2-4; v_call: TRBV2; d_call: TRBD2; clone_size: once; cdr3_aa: CASTPGLAENIQYF; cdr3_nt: TGTGCCAGCACCCCGGGACTAGCAGAAAACATTCAGTACTTC
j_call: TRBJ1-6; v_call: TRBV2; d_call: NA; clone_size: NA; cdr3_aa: CASSTNSPLHF; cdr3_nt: TGTGCCAGCAGCACCAATTCACCCCTCCACTTT
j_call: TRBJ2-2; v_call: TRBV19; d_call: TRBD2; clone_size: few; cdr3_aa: CASSIVGPSGGTGELFF; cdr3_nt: TGTGCCAGTAGTATAGTCGGTCCTAGCGGGGGGACCGGGGAGCTGTTTTTT
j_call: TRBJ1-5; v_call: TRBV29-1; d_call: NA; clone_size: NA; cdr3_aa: CSASGVGSNQPQHF; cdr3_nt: TGCAGCGCATCAGGGGTTGGGAGCAATCAGCCCCAGCATTTT
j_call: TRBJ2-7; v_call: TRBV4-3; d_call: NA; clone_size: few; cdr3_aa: CASSRSLTGSYEQYF; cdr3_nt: TGCGCCAGCAGCCGGTCGCTGACTGGCTCCTACGAGCAGTACTTC
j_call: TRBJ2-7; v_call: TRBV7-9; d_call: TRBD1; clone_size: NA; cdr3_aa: CASSPDRRLYF; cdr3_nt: TGTGCCAGCAGCCCGGACAGGCGGCTGTACTTC
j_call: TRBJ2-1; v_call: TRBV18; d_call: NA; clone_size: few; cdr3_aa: CASSPPLSSYNEQFF; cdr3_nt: TGTGCCAGCTCACCACCTCTTAGCTCCTACAATGAGCAGTTCTTC
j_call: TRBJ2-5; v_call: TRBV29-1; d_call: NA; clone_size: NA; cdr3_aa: CSVEGQGWETQYF; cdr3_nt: TGCAGCGTTGAGGGCCAGGGCTGGGAGACCCAGTACTTC
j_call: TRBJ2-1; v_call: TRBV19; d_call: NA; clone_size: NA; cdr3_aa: CASSPDRSSYNEQFF; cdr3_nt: TGTGCCAGTAGTCCCGACCGGAGCTCCTACAATGAGCAGTTCTTC
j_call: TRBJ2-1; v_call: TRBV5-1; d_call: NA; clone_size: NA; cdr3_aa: CASSKRESLYNEQFF; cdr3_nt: TGCGCCAGCAGCAAAAGGGAATCCCTATACAATGAGCAGTTCTTC
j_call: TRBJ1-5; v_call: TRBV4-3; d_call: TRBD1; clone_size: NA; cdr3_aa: CASSQEYGLGQGAQPQHF; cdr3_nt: TGCGCCAGCAGCCAAGAGTATGGCTTGGGTCAGGGGGCCCAGCCCCAGCATTTT
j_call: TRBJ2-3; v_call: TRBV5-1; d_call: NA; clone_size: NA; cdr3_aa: CASKVENTDTQYF; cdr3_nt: TGCGCCAGCAAGGTCGAAAACACAGATACGCAGTATTTT
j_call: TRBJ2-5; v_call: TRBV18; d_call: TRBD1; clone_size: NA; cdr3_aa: CASSPRQGQETQYF; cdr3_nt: TGTGCCAGCTCACCCAGACAGGGGCAAGAGACCCAGTACTTC
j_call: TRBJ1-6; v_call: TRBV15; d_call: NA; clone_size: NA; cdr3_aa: CATTDILDSPLHF; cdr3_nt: TGTGCCACCACAGACATTTTGGATTCACCCCTCCACTTT
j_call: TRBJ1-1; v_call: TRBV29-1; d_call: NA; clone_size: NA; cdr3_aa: CSVLNRAEAFF; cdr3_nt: TGCAGCGTCCTAAACCGGGCTGAAGCTTTCTTT
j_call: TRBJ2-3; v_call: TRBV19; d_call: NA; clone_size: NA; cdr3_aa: CASSTKGGGLSTDTQYF; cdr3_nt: TGTGCCAGTAGTACCAAAGGGGGGGGCCTGAGTACAGATACGCAGTATTTT
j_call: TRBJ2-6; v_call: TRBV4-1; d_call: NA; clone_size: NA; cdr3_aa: CASSQGRGAGANVLTF; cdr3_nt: TGCGCCAGCAGCCAAGGGCGTGGAGCTGGGGCCAACGTCCTGACTTTC
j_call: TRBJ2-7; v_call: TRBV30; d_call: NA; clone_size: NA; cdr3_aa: CAWSVRKLYEQYF; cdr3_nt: TGTGCCTGGAGTGTACGGAAGCTCTACGAGCAGTACTTC
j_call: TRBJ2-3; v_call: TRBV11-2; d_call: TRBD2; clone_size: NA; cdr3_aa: CASSGGVFTDTQYF; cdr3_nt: TGTGCCAGCAGCGGGGGGGTGTTCACAGATACGCAGTATTTT
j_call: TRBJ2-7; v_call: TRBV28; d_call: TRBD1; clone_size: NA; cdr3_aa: CASSFPTGGRSYEQYF; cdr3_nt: TGTGCCAGCAGTTTCCCTACAGGGGGCAGGTCCTACGAGCAGTACTTC
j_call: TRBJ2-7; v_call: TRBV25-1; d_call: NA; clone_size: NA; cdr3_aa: CASSAGTPTLEQYF; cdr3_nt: TGTGCCAGCAGTGCTGGGACACCGACCCTCGAGCAGTACTTC
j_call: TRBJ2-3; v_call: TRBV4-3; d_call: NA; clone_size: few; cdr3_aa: CASSQAGRTSTDTQYF; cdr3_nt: TGCGCCAGCAGCCAAGCGGGACGGACTAGCACAGATACGCAGTATTTT
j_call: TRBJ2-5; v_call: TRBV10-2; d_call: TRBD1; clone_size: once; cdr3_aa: CASSESGRGHGTQYF; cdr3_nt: TGCGCCAGCAGTGAGTCAGGCAGGGGGCATGGGACCCAGTACTTC
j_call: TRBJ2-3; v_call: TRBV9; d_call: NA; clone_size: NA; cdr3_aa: CASSVTGYTDTQYF; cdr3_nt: TGTGCCAGCAGCGTGACGGGCTACACAGATACGCAGTATTTT
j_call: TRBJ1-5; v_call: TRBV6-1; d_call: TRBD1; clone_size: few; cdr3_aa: CASSDPIQGNQPQHF; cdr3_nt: TGTGCCAGCAGTGATCCGATACAGGGGAACCAGCCCCAGCATTTT
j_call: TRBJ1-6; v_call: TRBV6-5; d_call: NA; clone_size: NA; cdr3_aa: CASRGDYNSPLHF; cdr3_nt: TGTGCCAGCAGGGGGGACTATAATTCACCCCTCCACTTT
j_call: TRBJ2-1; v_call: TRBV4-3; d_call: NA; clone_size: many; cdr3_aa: CASSQVLATYNEQFF; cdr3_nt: TGCGCCAGCAGCCAAGTCCTAGCGACTTACAATGAGCAGTTCTTC
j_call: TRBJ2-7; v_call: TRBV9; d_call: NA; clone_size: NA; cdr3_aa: CASSVGTDRGYEQYF; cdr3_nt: TGTGCCAGCAGCGTAGGGACAGATCGGGGCTACGAGCAGTACTTC